This T cell receptor (beta chain) is drawn from a study of CD8 T cells in Susac syndrome. Regarding the study as a whole: The number of individuals included in the study's TCR sequencing and HLA analysis was acknowledged as relatively small.

The J segment lost 3 bases and the V segment lost 4 bases, leaving 8 bases of the junction unmatched. Germline CDR1 reads LNHDA; CDR2 reads SQIVND (reference sequence). The CDR3 spans 17 residues. TCR beta sequences were obtained from blood CD8+ and CD4+ T cells. Relapsing-remitting disease, either stable or active, was present in the treatment-naive patients who were the multiple sclerosis controls. Negative isolation yielded the CD8+ and CD4+ T cells, while FACS enriched the TEMRA cells. An input of 0.5 to 1 ug of RNA was subjected to reverse transcription using random hexamers. TCRdb processed the immunoSEQ multiplex PCR reads anew with MiXCR; each CDR3 protein has one entry. The repertoire includes about 300,000 distinct CDR3 sequences, around 91% of them detected once, and around 0.18% sits in the top ten. On this clonotype itself: Its matching antigen is unknown.

The rearrangement joins TRBV19 to TRBJ2-1; TRBD2 agrees at 11 bases. The TCR was taken from a human donor with multiple sclerosis. Sample: CD8+ T cells from PBMCs. The CDR3 region has the DNA TGTGCCAGTAGTACCGGACTAGCGGGTGACTTCTACAATGAGCAGTTCTTC. This encodes CASSTGLAGDFYNEQFF.